The next 11 T cell receptor beta chains were all read from a single sample in a study of CD8 T cells in ankylosing spondylitis. TCRdb itself ran the 5' RACE reads through MiXCR, one entry per CDR3 protein. The sample has about 270,000 distinct CDR3 sequences; roughly 32% are singletons. The sequenced sample was blood, either unsorted or a sorted T cell fraction (not recorded which). The receptors derive from a male donor with ankylosing spondylitis or in good health (not recorded which).

This clonotype was observed a handful of times. The rearrangement joins TRBV20-1 to TRBJ2-1; 8 positions match TRBD1. V lost 5 bases, J lost 2 bases, and 5 bases stayed unmatched. Germline V gene sequence: CDR1 DFQATT, CDR2 SNEGSKA (reference sequence). CDR3 length: 14 amino acids. The chain's CDR3 is CSAGDRGAYNEQFF. The CDR3 DNA follows: TGCAGTGCTGGCGACAGGGGTGCCTACAATGAGCAGTTCTTC.

This rearrangement joins TRBV5-1 to TRBJ2-7; possible D gene TRBD1, 6 bases. The V end lost 5 bases, the J end lost 3 bases, and 12 bases lay between the germline ends. The CDR3 has 13 residues. Germline CDR1 reads SGHRS; CDR2 reads YFSETQ. The CDR3 sequence is CASSKGDNYEQYF. DNA for the CDR3: TGCGCCAGCAGTAAGGGGGATAACTACGAGCAGTACTTC.

The chain is built from TRBV6-1 and TRBJ1-4; D is unclear. Trimming cost V 5 bases and J 1 base, with 8 bases left between them. This CDR3 comprises 14 residues. Germline-derived CDR1 and CDR2 are MNHNS and SASEGT. The CDR3 DNA follows: TGTGCCAGCAGTATATTGGGAACTAATGAAAAACTGTTTTTT. Encoded protein: CASSILGTNEKLFF.

J is TRBJ2-1 and V is TRBV10-3; no definite D call. The ends were cut back, 2 bases at V and 10 bases at J, with 12 bases in the middle. Germline-derived CDR1 and CDR2 are ENHRY and SYGVKD. This CDR3 has 13 residues. The CDR3 DNA follows: TGTGCCATCAGTGAGGATGTTGGGCGGGAGCAGTTCTTC. It specifies CAISEDVGREQFF.

J is TRBJ2-2 and V is TRBV20-1, with D unclear. V was trimmed by 6 bases and J by 0 bases, leaving 8 bases between them. The CDR3 loop spans 13 amino acids. Germline V gene data show CDR1 as DFQATT and CDR2 as SNEGSKA (reference sequence). CDR3 DNA sequence: TGCAGTGCGACACCTCCGAACACCGGGGAGCTGTTTTTT. Its translation is CSATPPNTGELFF.

The gene calls are TRBV15 and TRBJ2-1, with 8 positions matching TRBD2. CDR1 and CDR2 (germline): LNHNV, YYDKDF (reference sequence). The length of the CDR3 is 14 residues. V lost 3 bases and J lost 13; bases outside the gene matches: 11. The CDR3 bases are TGTGCCACCAGCAGCCCTGAGAGCGGGGGAGTACAGTTCTTC. Its protein product is CATSSPESGGVQFF.

This clonotype showed up just a few times. The rearrangement uses TRBV20-1 and TRBJ2-3; a possible D gene is TRBD1 (6 bases). The CDR3 is 13 amino acids. Germline CDR1 and CDR2: DFQATT and SNEGSKA (reference sequence). Trimming stripped 4 bases from V and 3 bases from J, with 11 bases between. This CDR3 is CSANRDSTDTQYF. CDR3 bases: TGCAGTGCTAACAGGGATAGTACAGATACGCAGTATTTT.

This clonotype occurred a few times. The genes are TRBV6-1 and TRBJ2-7; perhaps TRBD1 as D (7 bases). Trimming pared 5 bases from V and 2 bases from J, leaving 16 bases between. This CDR3 spans 15 amino acids. Germline CDR1 MNHNS, CDR2 SASEGT. Here the CDR3 DNA reads TGTGCCAGCAGTCCAGGGGGGACAGTGCCCTACGAGCAGTACTTC. It is translated as CASSPGGTVPYEQYF.

The J gene is TRBJ1-3, the V gene TRBV10-3; no reliable D call. The CDR3 is made up of 16 amino acids. The ends were cut back, 3 bases at V and 0 bases at J, with 12 bases in the middle. From germline, CDR1 is ENHRY and CDR2 SYGVKD. The CDR3 region has the DNA TGTGCCATCAGTGACCTTGGCAGAAGCTCTGGAAACACCATATATTTT. It codes for CAISDLGRSSGNTIYF.

This clonotype was counted a few times. This chain connects TRBV20-1 to TRBJ1-5; D not resolved. CDR3 length: 12 residues. V gave up 3 bases and J gave up 0 bases, with 3 bases separating them. CDR1 and CDR2 (germline): DFQATT, SNEGSKA (reference sequence). The CDR3 loop is CSARTSNQPQHF. In DNA form, the CDR3 reads TGCAGTGCTAGGACTAGCAATCAGCCCCAGCATTTT.

The chain links TRBV10-3 to TRBJ1-1, with D tentatively TRBD1 (6 bases). The V gene's germline CDR1 is ENHRY and CDR2 SYGVKD. The germline V and J ends were trimmed by 6 bases and 5 bases, with 16 bases remaining between them. This CDR3 comprises 14 residues. The CDR3 sequence is CAIRPQGRETEAFF. Written as DNA, the CDR3 is TGTGCCATCAGACCACAGGGAAGGGAGACTGAAGCTTTCTTT.